Listed below are T cell receptor beta chains from one sample, sequenced in a study of cytomegalovirus exposure and HLA in healthy donors. Libraries were prepared by immunoSEQ multiplex PCR; TCRdb keeps only in-frame clonotypes and omits some of them. The sample lists 60,000 to 90,000 clones, 65% to 75% seen once, with approximately 7.6% in the top ten. What was sequenced was PBMCs. Receptor source: a man aged 40-49 years in good health and CMV-seropositive. The CDR3 runs from the conserved cysteine through the conserved F or W. Fields, in order: D gene, clone size, V gene, J gene, CDR3 protein, CDR3 DNA. A D gene is named only where the DNA matches it firmly. Size values are once, few and many counts, or a class for expanded clones, and some rows have none.

D gene: .; clone size: .; V gene: TRBV4-2; J gene: TRBJ1-3; CDR3 protein: CASSQEGGNGNTIYF; CDR3 DNA: TGTGCCAGCAGCCAAGAGGGGGGTAACGGAAACACCATATATTTT
D gene: .; clone size: .; V gene: TRBV11-1; J gene: TRBJ1-6; CDR3 protein: CASSLRAGENSPLHF; CDR3 DNA: TGTGCCAGCAGCCTAAGGGCAGGGGAGAACTCACCCCTCCACTTT
D gene: .; clone size: .; V gene: TRBV5-1; J gene: TRBJ1-1; CDR3 protein: CASSLGGGVTEAFF; CDR3 DNA: TGCGCCAGCAGCTTAGGAGGAGGGGTCACTGAAGCTTTCTTT
D gene: .; clone size: .; V gene: TRBV6-6; J gene: TRBJ1-2; CDR3 protein: CASSHTGPAGYTF; CDR3 DNA: TGTGCCAGCAGTCACACAGGGCCCGCTGGCTACACCTTC
D gene: TRBD1; clone size: once; V gene: TRBV14; J gene: TRBJ2-5; CDR3 protein: CASKVSGGAGETQYF; CDR3 DNA: TGTGCCAGCAAGGTCTCAGGGGGCGCGGGAGAGACCCAGTACTTC
D gene: .; clone size: .; V gene: TRBV6-5; J gene: TRBJ2-5; CDR3 protein: CASSLQGSGQVAQYF; CDR3 DNA: TGTGCCAGCAGTTTACAGGGGAGCGGGCAAGTGGCCCAGTACTTC
D gene: TRBD1; clone size: .; V gene: TRBV6-1; J gene: TRBJ1-1; CDR3 protein: CASSEFQGGPKGTEAFF; CDR3 DNA: TGTGCCAGCAGTGAATTCCAAGGGGGCCCGAAGGGAACTGAAGCTTTCTTT
D gene: .; clone size: few; V gene: TRBV19; J gene: TRBJ1-1; CDR3 protein: CASSIKGDTEAFF; CDR3 DNA: TGTGCCAGTAGTATTAAAGGGGATACTGAAGCTTTCTTT
D gene: .; clone size: few; V gene: TRBV7-9; J gene: TRBJ1-4; CDR3 protein: CASSLQGFAEKLFF; CDR3 DNA: TGTGCCAGCAGCTTACAGGGGTTCGCCGAAAAACTGTTTTTT
D gene: TRBD1; clone size: .; V gene: TRBV7-2; J gene: TRBJ1-4; CDR3 protein: CASSRPPGGSEKLFF; CDR3 DNA: TGTGCCAGCAGCCGGCCCCCAGGGGGGAGTGAAAAACTGTTTTTT
D gene: .; clone size: .; V gene: TRBV19; J gene: TRBJ1-1; CDR3 protein: CASSISRGTEAFF; CDR3 DNA: TGTGCCAGTAGTATCTCCAGAGGGACTGAAGCTTTCTTT
D gene: .; clone size: .; V gene: TRBV25-1; J gene: TRBJ1-4; CDR3 protein: CASSDQGSNEKLFF; CDR3 DNA: TGTGCCAGCAGCGACCAGGGGTCTAATGAAAAACTGTTTTTT
D gene: TRBD1; clone size: few; V gene: TRBV6-1; J gene: TRBJ1-2; CDR3 protein: CATTGAGLYYGYTF; CDR3 DNA: TGTGCCACCACAGGGGCAGGGCTCTACTATGGCTACACCTTC
D gene: TRBD2; clone size: .; V gene: TRBV5-4; J gene: TRBJ2-5; CDR3 protein: CASSPSGGETQYF; CDR3 DNA: TGTGCCAGCAGCCCTAGCGGGGGAGAGACCCAGTACTTC
D gene: .; clone size: .; V gene: TRBV25-1; J gene: TRBJ2-3; CDR3 protein: CASKVADSRTDTQYF; CDR3 DNA: TGTGCCAGCAAGGTTGCAGACTCACGCACAGATACGCAGTATTTT
D gene: .; clone size: .; V gene: TRBV19; J gene: TRBJ2-2; CDR3 protein: CATNWGISNTGELFF; CDR3 DNA: TGTGCCACCAATTGGGGCATATCGAACACCGGGGAGCTGTTTTTT
D gene: TRBD1; clone size: once; V gene: TRBV29-1; J gene: TRBJ2-3; CDR3 protein: CSVETGTAGDTQYF; CDR3 DNA: TGCAGCGTTGAGACCGGGACAGCCGGGGATACGCAGTATTTT
D gene: .; clone size: .; V gene: TRBV7-8; J gene: TRBJ1-1; CDR3 protein: CASSRRGERAFF; CDR3 DNA: TGTGCCAGCAGCCGACGTGGGGAGAGGGCTTTCTTT
D gene: .; clone size: .; V gene: TRBV30; J gene: TRBJ2-7; CDR3 protein: CAWSVSIQAAYEQYF; CDR3 DNA: TGTGCCTGGAGTGTTTCAATACAGGCCGCCTACGAGCAGTACTTC
D gene: .; clone size: .; V gene: TRBV6-5; J gene: TRBJ2-1; CDR3 protein: CASSTGVRHNEQFF; CDR3 DNA: TGTGCCAGCAGCACGGGGGTGCGCCACAATGAGCAGTTCTTC
D gene: TRBD2; clone size: .; V gene: TRBV4-3; J gene: TRBJ2-5; CDR3 protein: CASSQSTSGGAETQYF; CDR3 DNA: TGCGCCAGCAGCCAGTCTACTAGCGGGGGGGCTGAGACCCAGTACTTC
D gene: .; clone size: .; V gene: TRBV6-6; J gene: TRBJ2-5; CDR3 protein: CASSSAETQYF; CDR3 DNA: TGTGCCAGCAGTTCCGCGGAGACCCAGTACTTC
D gene: .; clone size: few; V gene: TRBV4-1; J gene: TRBJ2-5; CDR3 protein: CASSQEEEIQETQYF; CDR3 DNA: TGCGCCAGCAGCCAAGAAGAAGAGATCCAAGAGACCCAGTACTTC